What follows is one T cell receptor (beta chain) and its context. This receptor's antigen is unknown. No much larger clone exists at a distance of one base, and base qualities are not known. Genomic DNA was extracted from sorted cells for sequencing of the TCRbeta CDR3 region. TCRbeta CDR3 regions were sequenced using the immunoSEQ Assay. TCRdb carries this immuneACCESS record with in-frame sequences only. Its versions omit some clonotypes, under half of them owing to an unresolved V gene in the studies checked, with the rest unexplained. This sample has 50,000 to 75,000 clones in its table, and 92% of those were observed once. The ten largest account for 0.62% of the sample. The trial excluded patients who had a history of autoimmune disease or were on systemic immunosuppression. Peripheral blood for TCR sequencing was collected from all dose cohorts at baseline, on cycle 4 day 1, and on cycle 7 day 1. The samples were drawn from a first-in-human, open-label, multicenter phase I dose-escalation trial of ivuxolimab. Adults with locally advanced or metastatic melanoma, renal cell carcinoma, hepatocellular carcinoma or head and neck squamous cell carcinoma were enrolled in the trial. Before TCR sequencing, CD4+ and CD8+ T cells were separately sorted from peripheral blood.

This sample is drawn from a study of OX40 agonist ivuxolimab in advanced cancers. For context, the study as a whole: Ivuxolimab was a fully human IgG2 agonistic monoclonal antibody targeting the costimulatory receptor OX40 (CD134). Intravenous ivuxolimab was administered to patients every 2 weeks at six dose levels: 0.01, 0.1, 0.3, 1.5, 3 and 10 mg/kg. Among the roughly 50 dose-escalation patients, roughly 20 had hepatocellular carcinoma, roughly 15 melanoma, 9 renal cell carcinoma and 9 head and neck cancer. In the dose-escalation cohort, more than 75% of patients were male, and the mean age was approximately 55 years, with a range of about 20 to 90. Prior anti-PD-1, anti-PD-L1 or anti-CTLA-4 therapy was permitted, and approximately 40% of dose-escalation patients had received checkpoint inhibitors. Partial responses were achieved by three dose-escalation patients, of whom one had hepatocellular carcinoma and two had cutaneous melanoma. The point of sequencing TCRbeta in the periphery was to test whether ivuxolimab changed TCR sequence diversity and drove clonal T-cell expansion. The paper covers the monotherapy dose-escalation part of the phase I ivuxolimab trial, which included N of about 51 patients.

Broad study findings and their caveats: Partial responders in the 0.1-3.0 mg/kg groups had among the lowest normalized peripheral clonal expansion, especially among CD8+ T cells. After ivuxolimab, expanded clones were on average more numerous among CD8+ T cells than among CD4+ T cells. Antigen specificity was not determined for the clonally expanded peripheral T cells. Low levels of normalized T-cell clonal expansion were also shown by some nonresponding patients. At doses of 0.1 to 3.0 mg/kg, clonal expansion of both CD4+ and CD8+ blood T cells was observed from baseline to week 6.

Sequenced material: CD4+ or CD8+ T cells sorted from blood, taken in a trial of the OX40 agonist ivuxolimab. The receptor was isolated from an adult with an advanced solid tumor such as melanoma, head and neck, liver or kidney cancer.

The DNA sequence reads TGCGCCAGCAGGCTAGCGGGGGACGCCGGGGAGCTGTTTTTT. It encodes CASRLAGDAGELFF. The sequence is built from TRBV10-1 and TRBJ2-2; TRBD2 fits 10 bases in the junction. Counted from cysteine to phenylalanine, this CDR3 has 14 amino acids. The read is trimmed to its CDR3 DNA, 42 bases read in frame from base 1. Via the germline V gene (reference sequence), CDR1 is WNHNN and CDR2 SYGVQD. Germline trimming: 6 bases from V, 6 bases from J; junction bases outside gene matches: 4.